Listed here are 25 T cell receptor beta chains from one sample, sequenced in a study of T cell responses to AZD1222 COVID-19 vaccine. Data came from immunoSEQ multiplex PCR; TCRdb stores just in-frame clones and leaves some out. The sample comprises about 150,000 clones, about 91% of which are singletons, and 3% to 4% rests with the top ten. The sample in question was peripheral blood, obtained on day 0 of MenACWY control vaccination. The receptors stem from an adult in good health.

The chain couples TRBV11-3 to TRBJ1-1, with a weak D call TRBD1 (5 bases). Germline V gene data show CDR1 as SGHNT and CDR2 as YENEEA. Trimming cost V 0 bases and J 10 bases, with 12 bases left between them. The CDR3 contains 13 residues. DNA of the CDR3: TGTGCCAGCAGCTTAGAGGTCCGGGGCTCAGCTTTCTTT. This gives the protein CASSLEVRGSAFF.

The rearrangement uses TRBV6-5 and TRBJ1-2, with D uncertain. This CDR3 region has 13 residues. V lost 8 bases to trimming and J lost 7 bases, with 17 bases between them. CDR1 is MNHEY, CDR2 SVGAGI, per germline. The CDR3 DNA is TGTGCCAGCTCTGACTTCGTCGAGGGTGGCTACACCTTC. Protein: CASSDFVEGGYTF.

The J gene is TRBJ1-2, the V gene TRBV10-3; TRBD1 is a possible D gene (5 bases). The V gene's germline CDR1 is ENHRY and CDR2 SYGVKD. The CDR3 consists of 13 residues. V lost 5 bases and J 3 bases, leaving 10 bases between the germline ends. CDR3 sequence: CAISPGADYGYTF. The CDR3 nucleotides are TGTGCCATCAGTCCCGGGGCGGACTATGGCTACACCTTC.

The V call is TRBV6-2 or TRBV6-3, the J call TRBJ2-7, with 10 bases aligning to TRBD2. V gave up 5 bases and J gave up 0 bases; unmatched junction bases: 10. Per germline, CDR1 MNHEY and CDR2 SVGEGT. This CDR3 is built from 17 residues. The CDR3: CASSPRTSGNISYEQYF. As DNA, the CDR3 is TGTGCCAGCAGTCCCCGGACTAGCGGAAACATCTCCTACGAGCAGTACTTC.

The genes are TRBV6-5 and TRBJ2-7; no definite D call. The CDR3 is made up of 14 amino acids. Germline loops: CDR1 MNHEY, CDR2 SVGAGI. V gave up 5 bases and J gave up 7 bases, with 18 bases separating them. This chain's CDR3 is CASSPIGPTGEQYF. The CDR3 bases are TGTGCCAGCAGTCCAATAGGTCCAACTGGGGAGCAGTACTTC.

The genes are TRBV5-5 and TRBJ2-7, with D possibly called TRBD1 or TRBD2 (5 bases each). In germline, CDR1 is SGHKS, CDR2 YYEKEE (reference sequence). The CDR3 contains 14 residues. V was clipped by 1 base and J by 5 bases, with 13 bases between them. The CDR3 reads CASSLMGVRDEQYF. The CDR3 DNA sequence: TGTGCCAGCAGCTTGATGGGGGTCCGAGACGAGCAGTACTTC.

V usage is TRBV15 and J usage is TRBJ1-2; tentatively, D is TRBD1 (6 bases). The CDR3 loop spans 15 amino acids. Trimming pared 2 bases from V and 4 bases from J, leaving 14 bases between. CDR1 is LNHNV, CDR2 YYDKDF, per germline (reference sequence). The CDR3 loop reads CATSRQETGLYGYTF. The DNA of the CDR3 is TGTGCCACCAGCAGACAAGAGACAGGCCTCTATGGCTACACCTTC.

The CDR3 spells CASSPPGGVTGELFF. CDR3 nucleotides: TGTGCCAGCAGCCCACCCGGAGGGGTCACCGGGGAGCTGTTTTTT. This chain connects TRBV6-2 or TRBV6-3 to TRBJ2-2; possible D gene TRBD2, 6 bases. The germline V and J ends were trimmed by 6 bases and 4 bases, with 15 bases remaining between them. The germline CDR1 and CDR2 sequences are MNHEY and SVGEGT. The CDR3 contains 15 residues.

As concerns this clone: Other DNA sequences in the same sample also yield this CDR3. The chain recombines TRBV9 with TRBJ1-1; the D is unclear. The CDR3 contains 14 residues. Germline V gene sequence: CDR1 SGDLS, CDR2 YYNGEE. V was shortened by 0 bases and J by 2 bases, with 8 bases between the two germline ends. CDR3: CASSVGQLNTEAFF. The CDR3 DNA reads TGTGCCAGCAGCGTAGGACAACTAAACACTGAAGCTTTCTTT.

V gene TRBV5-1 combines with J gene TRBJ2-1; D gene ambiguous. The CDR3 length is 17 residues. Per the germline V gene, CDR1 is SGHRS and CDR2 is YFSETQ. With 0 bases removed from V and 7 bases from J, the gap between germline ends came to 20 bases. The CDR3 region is CASSLASLVGPSNEQFF. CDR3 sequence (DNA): TGCGCCAGCAGCTTGGCGTCCCTCGTAGGACCCTCAAATGAGCAGTTCTTC. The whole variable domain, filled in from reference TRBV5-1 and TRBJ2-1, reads KAGVTQTPRYLIKTRGQQVTLSCSPISGHRSVSWYQQTPGQGLQFLFEYFSETQRNKGNFPGRFSGRQFSNSRSEMNVSTLELGDSALYLCASSLASLVGPSNEQFFGPGTRLTVL.

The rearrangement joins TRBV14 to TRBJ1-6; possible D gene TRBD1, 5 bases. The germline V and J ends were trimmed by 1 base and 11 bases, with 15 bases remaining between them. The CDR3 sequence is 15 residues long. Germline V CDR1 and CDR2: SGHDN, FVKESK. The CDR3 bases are TGTGCCAGCAGCCAAGCCGGGACGGCGGGTGCACCCCTCCACTTT. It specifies CASSQAGTAGAPLHF.

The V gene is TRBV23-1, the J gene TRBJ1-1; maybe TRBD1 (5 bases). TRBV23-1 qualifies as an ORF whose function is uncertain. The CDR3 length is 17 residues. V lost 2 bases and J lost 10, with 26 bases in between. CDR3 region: CASSQERPSREGRGAFF. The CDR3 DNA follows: TGCGCCAGCAGTCAAGAGCGGCCGAGCAGGGAAGGGAGGGGAGCTTTCTTT.

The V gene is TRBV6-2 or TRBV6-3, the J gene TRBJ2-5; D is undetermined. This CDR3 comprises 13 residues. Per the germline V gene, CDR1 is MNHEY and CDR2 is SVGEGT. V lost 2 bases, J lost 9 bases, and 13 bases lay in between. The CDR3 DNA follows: TGTGCCAGCAGTTACCCCCCGATATCGGCCCAGTACTTC. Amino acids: CASSYPPISAQYF.

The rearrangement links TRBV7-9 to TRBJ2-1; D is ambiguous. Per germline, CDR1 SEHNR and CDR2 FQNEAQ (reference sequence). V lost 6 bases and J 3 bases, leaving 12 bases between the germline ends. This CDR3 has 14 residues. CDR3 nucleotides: TGTGCCAGCAGTACCCTTGACGACTACAATGAGCAGTTCTTC. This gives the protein CASSTLDDYNEQFF.

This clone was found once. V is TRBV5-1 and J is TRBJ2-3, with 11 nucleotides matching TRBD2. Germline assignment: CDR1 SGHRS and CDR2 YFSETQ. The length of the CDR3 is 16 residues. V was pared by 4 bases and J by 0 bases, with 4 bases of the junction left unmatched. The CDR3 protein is CASSPLAGGSTDTQYF. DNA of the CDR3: TGCGCCAGCAGCCCCTTAGCGGGGGGGAGCACAGATACGCAGTATTTT.

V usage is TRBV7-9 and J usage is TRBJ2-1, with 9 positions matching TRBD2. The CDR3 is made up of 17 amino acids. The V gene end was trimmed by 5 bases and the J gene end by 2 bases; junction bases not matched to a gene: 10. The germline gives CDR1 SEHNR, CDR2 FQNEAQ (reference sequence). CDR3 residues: CASSLTSGGGAYNEQFF. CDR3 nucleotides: TGTGCCAGCAGCCTGACTAGCGGAGGGGGGGCCTACAATGAGCAGTTCTTC.

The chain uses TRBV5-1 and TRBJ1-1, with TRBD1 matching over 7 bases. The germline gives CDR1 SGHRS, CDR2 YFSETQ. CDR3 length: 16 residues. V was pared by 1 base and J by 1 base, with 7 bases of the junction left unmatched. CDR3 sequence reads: CASSLNTGAQNTEAFF. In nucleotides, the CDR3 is TGCGCCAGCAGCTTGAACACAGGGGCCCAGAACACTGAAGCTTTCTTT.

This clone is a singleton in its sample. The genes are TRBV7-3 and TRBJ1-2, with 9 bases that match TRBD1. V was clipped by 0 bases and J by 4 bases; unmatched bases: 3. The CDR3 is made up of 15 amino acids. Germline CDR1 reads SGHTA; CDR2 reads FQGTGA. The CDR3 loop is CASSLTAQGAYGYTF. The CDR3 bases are TGTGCCAGCAGCTTAACGGCACAGGGGGCCTATGGCTACACCTTC.

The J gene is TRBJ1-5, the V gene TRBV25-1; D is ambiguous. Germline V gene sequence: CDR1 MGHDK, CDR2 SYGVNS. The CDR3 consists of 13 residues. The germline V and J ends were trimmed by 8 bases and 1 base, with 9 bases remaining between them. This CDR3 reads CASSPRSNQPQHF. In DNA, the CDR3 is TGTGCCAGCTCACCACGAAGCAATCAGCCCCAGCATTTT. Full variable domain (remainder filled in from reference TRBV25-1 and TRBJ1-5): EADIYQTPRYLVIGTGKKITLECSQTMGHDKMYWYQQDPGMELHLIHYSYGVNSTEKGDLSSESTVSRIRTEHFPLTLESARPSHTSQYLCASSPRSNQPQHFGDGTRLSIL.

This CDR3 reads CASSLFGRDNEQFF. The CDR3 DNA is TGTGCCAGCAGTTTATTTGGGAGAGACAATGAGCAGTTCTTC. The chain carries TRBV27 and TRBJ2-1; D may be TRBD2 (5 bases). The CDR3 contains 14 residues. CDR1 MNHEY and CDR2 SMNVEV come from the germline V gene (reference sequence). Trimming pared 1 base from V and 5 bases from J, leaving 9 bases between.

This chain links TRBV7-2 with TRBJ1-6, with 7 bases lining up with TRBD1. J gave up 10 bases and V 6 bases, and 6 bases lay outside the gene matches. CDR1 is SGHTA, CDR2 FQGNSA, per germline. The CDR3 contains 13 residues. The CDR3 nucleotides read TGTGCCAGCAGACGAACAGGGGACTCACCCCTCCACTTT. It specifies CASRRTGDSPLHF.

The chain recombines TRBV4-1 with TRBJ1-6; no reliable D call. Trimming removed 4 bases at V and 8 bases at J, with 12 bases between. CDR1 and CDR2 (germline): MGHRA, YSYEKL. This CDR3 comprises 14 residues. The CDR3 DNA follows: TGCGCCAGCAGCCTGTTAAGGCCGGATTCACCCCTCCACTTT. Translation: CASSLLRPDSPLHF.

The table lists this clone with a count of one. The CDR3 is CASSRVRGSYEQYF. The DNA for the CDR3 is TGTGCCAGCAGCCGTGTGAGGGGCTCCTACGAGCAGTACTTC. The chain uses TRBV27 and TRBJ2-7; D could derive from TRBD1 or TRBD2 (5 bases each). Germline CDR1 and CDR2: MNHEY and SMNVEV (reference sequence). The CDR3 spans 14 residues. Trimming pared 6 bases from V and 0 bases from J, leaving 12 bases between.

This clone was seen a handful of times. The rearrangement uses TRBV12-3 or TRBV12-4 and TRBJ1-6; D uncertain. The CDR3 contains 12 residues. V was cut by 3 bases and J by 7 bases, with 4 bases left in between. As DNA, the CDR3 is TGTGCCAGCAGTTTTCGAAATTCACCCCTCCACTTT. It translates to CASSFRNSPLHF.

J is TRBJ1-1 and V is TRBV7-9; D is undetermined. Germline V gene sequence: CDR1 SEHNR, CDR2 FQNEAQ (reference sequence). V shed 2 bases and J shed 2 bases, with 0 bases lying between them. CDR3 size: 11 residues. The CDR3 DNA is TGTGCCAGCAGCTTAAACACTGAAGCTTTCTTT. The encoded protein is CASSLNTEAFF.